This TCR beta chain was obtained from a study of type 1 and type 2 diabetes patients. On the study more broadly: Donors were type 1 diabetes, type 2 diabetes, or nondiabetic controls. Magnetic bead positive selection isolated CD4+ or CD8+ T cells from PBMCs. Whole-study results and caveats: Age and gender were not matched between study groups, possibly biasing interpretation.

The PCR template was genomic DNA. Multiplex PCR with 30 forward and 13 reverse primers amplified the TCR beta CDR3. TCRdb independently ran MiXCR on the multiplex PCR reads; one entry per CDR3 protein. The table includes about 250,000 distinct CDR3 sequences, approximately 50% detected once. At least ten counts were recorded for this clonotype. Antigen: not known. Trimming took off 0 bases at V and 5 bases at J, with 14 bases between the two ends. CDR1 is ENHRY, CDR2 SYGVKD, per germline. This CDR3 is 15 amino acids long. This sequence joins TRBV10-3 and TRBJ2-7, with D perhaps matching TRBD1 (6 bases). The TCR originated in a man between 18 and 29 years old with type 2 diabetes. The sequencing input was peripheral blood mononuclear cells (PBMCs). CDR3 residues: CAISESGQGFHEQYF. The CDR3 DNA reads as TGTGCCATCAGTGAGTCGGGTCAGGGGTTCCACGAGCAGTACTTC.